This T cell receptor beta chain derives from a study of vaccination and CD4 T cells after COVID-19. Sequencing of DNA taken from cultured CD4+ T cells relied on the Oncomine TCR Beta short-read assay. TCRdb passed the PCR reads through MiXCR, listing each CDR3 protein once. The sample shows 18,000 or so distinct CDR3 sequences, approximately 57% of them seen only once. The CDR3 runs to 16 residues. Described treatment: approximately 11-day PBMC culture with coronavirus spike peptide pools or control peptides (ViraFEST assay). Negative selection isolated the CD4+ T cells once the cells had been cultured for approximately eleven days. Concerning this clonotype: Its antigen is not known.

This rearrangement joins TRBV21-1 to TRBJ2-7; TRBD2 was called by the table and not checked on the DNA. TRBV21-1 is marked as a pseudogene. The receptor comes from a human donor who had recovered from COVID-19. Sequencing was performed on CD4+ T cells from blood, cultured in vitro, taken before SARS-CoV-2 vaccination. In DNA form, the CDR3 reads TGTGCCAGCAGCAAAGACAGGCCTAGCGCTAACTACGAGCAGTACTTC. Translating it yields CASSKDRPSANYEQYF.